A single sample gave rise to the 20 T cell receptor beta chains below, sequenced in a study of identical twins. MiXCR, applied by TCRdb to the 5' RACE reads, yields one record per CDR3 protein. This sample yields some 1,600,000 distinct CDR3 sequences, of which around 33% are seen a single time; over 0.25% belongs to the top ten. The specimen sequenced was cord blood. All receptors derive from a newborn girl in good health.

The J gene is TRBJ1-1, the V gene TRBV12-5; D unresolved. Germline CDR1 is LGHNT and CDR2 is FRNRAP. The ends were cut back, 2 bases at V and 7 bases at J, with 8 bases in the middle. The CDR3 is 12 residues long. The CDR3 protein is CASGLSTLEAFF. For the CDR3, the DNA is TGTGCTAGTGGTTTGTCGACCCTTGAAGCTTTCTTT.

In its sample, this clonotype was seen a few times. This sequence joins TRBV27 and TRBJ2-7, with D perhaps TRBD1 (8 bases). The CDR3 is 16 residues long. V lost 4 bases to trimming and J lost 4 bases, with 20 bases between them. Germline V gives CDR1 MNHEY, CDR2 SMNVEV (reference sequence). CDR3 in amino acids: CASSYYRGGKTYEQYF. In DNA form, the CDR3 reads TGTGCCAGCAGTTACTACAGGGGGGGTAAAACATACGAGCAGTACTTC.

A note on this clonotype: Since a much larger clone is just one base distant, this may be a read error. This rearrangement joins TRBV7-2 to TRBJ2-4; the D gene is possibly TRBD2 (5 bases). This CDR3 spans 15 amino acids. Germline CDR1 and CDR2: SGHTA and FQGNSA. The CDR3 sequence: CASSNTIRTQNLQYF. DNA for the CDR3: TGTGCCAGCAGCAATACAATCCGGACTCAAAACCTTCAGTACTTC.

This clonotype came up once. The chain uses TRBV20-1 and TRBJ1-5; a weak D match, TRBD1 (6 bases). The CDR3 totals 13 residues. V dropped 6 bases and J dropped 7 bases, with 16 bases sitting between them. From germline, CDR1 is DFQATT and CDR2 SNEGSKA (reference sequence). The CDR3 spells CSASWGAGQPQHF. The CDR3 DNA sequence: TGCAGTGCAAGTTGGGGGGCCGGACAGCCCCAGCATTTT.

The chain's CDR3 is CASSLAAGAYNEQYF. The CDR3 coding sequence is TGTGCCAGCAGTTTGGCAGCGGGAGCCTACAATGAGCAGTACTTC. The V call is TRBV12-3 or TRBV12-4, the J call TRBJ2-5; 8 bases line up with TRBD2. V dropped 3 bases and J dropped 11; count of bases not matched to a gene: 14. The CDR3 runs to 15 residues.

V and J are TRBV6-5 and TRBJ1-6, with D possibly TRBD1 on 5 matching bases. CDR1 MNHEY and CDR2 SVGAGI come from the germline V gene. V was trimmed by 2 bases and J by 7 bases, leaving 12 bases between them. This CDR3 is 15 amino acids long. CDR3 region: CASSYGDGENSPLHF. The CDR3 coding sequence is TGTGCCAGCAGTTACGGGGACGGGGAAAATTCACCCCTCCACTTT.

This clonotype was observed a few times. Here the CDR3 reads CSVWTASSYEQYF. CDR3 bases: TGCAGCGTTTGGACAGCGAGCTCCTACGAGCAGTACTTC. This rearrangement joins TRBV29-1 to TRBJ2-7, with D tentatively TRBD1 (6 bases). CDR3 length equals 13 residues. CDR1 is SQVTM, CDR2 ANQGSEA, per germline. V shed 5 bases and J shed 0 bases, with 11 bases lying between them.

This clonotype was counted only a few times. This chain uses TRBV4-2 with TRBJ2-5; 13 nucleotides line up with TRBD2. Germline V gene sequence: CDR1 LGHNA, CDR2 YNFKEQ. The length of the CDR3 is 14 residues. J was trimmed by 11 bases and V by 0 bases; bases with no gene match: 3. In nucleotides, the CDR3 is TGTGCCAGCAGCCAAGATCTGACTAGCGGGGGGCAGTACTTC. Residues: CASSQDLTSGGQYF.

The rearrangement joins TRBV27 to TRBJ2-3, with TRBD2 identical over 9 bases. This CDR3 contains 15 residues. The germline V gene has CDR1 MNHEY and CDR2 SMNVEV (reference sequence). V was pared by 7 bases and J by 2 bases, with 7 bases of the junction left unmatched. CDR3 in DNA: TGTGCCAGCACTAAAGGGACTAGCTCCACAGATACGCAGTATTTT. Amino acid sequence: CASTKGTSSTDTQYF.

The chain uses TRBV4-2 and TRBJ2-3, with 7 bases that match TRBD2. V lost 4 bases to trimming and J lost 4 bases; unmatched junction nucleotides: 11. The CDR3 covers 16 residues. Per germline, CDR1 LGHNA and CDR2 YNFKEQ. As DNA, the CDR3 is TGTGCCAGCAGCCGATTAGGGACTACACACGCAGATACGCAGTATTTT. Its protein is CASSRLGTTHADTQYF.

The table lists this clonotype with a few counts. The chain uses TRBV4-2 and TRBJ1-5; 11 positions agree with TRBD1. The length of the CDR3 is 15 residues. The V gene end was trimmed by 1 base and the J gene end by 5 bases; junction bases not matched to a gene: 1. CDR1 and CDR2 from the germline V gene are LGHNA and YNFKEQ. CDR3: CASSQGGQGDQPQHF. CDR3 nucleotides: TGTGCCAGCAGCCAAGGGGGACAGGGGGATCAGCCCCAGCATTTT.

Turning to this clonotype: Since a much larger clone is just one base distant, this may be a read error. The V gene is TRBV9, the J gene TRBJ1-2; D is unclear. The CDR3 covers 13 residues. The ends were cut back, 0 bases at V and 1 base at J, with 4 bases in the middle. The germline CDR1 and CDR2 sequences are SGDLS and YYNGEE. In DNA, the CDR3 is TGTGCCAGCAGCGTAGTCAGTAACTATGGCTACACCTTC. It codes for CASSVVSNYGYTF.

The rearrangement joins TRBV29-1 to TRBJ2-1; possibly TRBD1 or TRBD2 for D (5 bases each). This CDR3 region has 11 residues. The germline V and J ends were trimmed by 5 bases and 10 bases, with 12 bases remaining between them. The V gene's germline CDR1 is SQVTM and CDR2 ANQGSEA. In DNA, the CDR3 is TGCAGCGTTCGGGGCGGCTACGAGCAGTTCTTC. Its translation is CSVRGGYEQFF.

V gene TRBV5-5 combines with J gene TRBJ2-6; D is uncertain. Germline V gives CDR1 SGHKS, CDR2 YYEKEE (reference sequence). The CDR3 is 16 amino acids. Trimming removed 1 base at V and 0 bases at J, with 8 bases between. The CDR3 sequence: CASSLLGNSGANVLTF. In nucleotides, the CDR3 is TGTGCCAGCAGCTTGCTAGGTAACTCTGGGGCCAACGTCCTGACTTTC.

This rearrangement joins TRBV5-1 to TRBJ2-7; the match to TRBD2 covers 7 bases. Trimming took 7 bases from V and 1 from J; bases not matched to a gene: 8. The CDR3 is 14 residues long. Germline assignment: CDR1 SGHRS and CDR2 YFSETQ. The CDR3 loop is CASGLSSGSYEQYF. The CDR3 DNA sequence: TGCGCCAGCGGCCTATCTAGCGGTTCCTACGAGCAGTACTTC.

This clonotype was detected a few times. This chain links TRBV29-1 with TRBJ1-4; TRBD1 aligns across 8 bases. This CDR3 is 14 amino acids long. In germline, CDR1 is SQVTM, CDR2 ANQGSEA. V shed 1 base, J shed 8 bases, and the junction held 6 bases outside the gene matches. The CDR3 loop reads CSVEAGTGAEKLFF. The CDR3 coding sequence is TGCAGCGTTGAAGCCGGGACAGGAGCGGAAAAACTGTTTTTT.

This clonotype was counted only a few times. The rearrangement links TRBV5-1 to TRBJ2-4; 7 bases are shared with TRBD2. V dropped 3 bases and J dropped 13; count of bases not matched to a gene: 22. The CDR3 extends over 17 amino acids. Germline V lookup: CDR1 SGHRS, CDR2 YFSETQ. The CDR3 DNA reads TGCGCCAGCAGCTGGGGTCTAGCGGCCACCCCTGATCTGGAGCAGTACTTC. This encodes CASSWGLAATPDLEQYF.

The V gene is TRBV10-3, the J gene TRBJ2-4, with D possibly being TRBD1 or TRBD2 (5 bases each). The V gene lost 0 bases and the J gene lost 13 bases, with 19 bases spanning the gap. The CDR3 runs 15 residues. Germline lookup yields CDR1 ENHRY and CDR2 SYGVKD. This chain's CDR3 is CAISESGDRFWEQYF. CDR3 nucleotide sequence: TGTGCCATCAGTGAGTCGGGGGACCGGTTTTGGGAGCAGTACTTC.

There are many counts of this clonotype. The chain recombines TRBV24-1 with TRBJ2-3; D gene unclear. Germline CDR1 reads KGHDR; CDR2 reads SFDVKD. V lost 10 bases and J 3 bases, leaving 10 bases between the germline ends. This CDR3 has 12 residues. CDR3 nucleotide sequence: TGTGCCACTTCCGGGCAAACAGATACGCAGTATTTT. Translation gives CATSGQTDTQYF.

The table lists this clonotype with a few counts. This sequence joins TRBV7-2 and TRBJ2-1; 10 bases align to TRBD2. V trimming: 0 bases; J trimming: 1 base; junction bases outside the gene matches: 9. The germline V gene has CDR1 SGHTA and CDR2 FQGNSA. The CDR3 covers 19 residues. The CDR3 sequence: CASSLANYLLAGSYNEQFF. The CDR3, as DNA: TGTGCCAGCAGCTTAGCGAACTATTTACTAGCGGGGTCCTACAATGAGCAGTTCTTC.